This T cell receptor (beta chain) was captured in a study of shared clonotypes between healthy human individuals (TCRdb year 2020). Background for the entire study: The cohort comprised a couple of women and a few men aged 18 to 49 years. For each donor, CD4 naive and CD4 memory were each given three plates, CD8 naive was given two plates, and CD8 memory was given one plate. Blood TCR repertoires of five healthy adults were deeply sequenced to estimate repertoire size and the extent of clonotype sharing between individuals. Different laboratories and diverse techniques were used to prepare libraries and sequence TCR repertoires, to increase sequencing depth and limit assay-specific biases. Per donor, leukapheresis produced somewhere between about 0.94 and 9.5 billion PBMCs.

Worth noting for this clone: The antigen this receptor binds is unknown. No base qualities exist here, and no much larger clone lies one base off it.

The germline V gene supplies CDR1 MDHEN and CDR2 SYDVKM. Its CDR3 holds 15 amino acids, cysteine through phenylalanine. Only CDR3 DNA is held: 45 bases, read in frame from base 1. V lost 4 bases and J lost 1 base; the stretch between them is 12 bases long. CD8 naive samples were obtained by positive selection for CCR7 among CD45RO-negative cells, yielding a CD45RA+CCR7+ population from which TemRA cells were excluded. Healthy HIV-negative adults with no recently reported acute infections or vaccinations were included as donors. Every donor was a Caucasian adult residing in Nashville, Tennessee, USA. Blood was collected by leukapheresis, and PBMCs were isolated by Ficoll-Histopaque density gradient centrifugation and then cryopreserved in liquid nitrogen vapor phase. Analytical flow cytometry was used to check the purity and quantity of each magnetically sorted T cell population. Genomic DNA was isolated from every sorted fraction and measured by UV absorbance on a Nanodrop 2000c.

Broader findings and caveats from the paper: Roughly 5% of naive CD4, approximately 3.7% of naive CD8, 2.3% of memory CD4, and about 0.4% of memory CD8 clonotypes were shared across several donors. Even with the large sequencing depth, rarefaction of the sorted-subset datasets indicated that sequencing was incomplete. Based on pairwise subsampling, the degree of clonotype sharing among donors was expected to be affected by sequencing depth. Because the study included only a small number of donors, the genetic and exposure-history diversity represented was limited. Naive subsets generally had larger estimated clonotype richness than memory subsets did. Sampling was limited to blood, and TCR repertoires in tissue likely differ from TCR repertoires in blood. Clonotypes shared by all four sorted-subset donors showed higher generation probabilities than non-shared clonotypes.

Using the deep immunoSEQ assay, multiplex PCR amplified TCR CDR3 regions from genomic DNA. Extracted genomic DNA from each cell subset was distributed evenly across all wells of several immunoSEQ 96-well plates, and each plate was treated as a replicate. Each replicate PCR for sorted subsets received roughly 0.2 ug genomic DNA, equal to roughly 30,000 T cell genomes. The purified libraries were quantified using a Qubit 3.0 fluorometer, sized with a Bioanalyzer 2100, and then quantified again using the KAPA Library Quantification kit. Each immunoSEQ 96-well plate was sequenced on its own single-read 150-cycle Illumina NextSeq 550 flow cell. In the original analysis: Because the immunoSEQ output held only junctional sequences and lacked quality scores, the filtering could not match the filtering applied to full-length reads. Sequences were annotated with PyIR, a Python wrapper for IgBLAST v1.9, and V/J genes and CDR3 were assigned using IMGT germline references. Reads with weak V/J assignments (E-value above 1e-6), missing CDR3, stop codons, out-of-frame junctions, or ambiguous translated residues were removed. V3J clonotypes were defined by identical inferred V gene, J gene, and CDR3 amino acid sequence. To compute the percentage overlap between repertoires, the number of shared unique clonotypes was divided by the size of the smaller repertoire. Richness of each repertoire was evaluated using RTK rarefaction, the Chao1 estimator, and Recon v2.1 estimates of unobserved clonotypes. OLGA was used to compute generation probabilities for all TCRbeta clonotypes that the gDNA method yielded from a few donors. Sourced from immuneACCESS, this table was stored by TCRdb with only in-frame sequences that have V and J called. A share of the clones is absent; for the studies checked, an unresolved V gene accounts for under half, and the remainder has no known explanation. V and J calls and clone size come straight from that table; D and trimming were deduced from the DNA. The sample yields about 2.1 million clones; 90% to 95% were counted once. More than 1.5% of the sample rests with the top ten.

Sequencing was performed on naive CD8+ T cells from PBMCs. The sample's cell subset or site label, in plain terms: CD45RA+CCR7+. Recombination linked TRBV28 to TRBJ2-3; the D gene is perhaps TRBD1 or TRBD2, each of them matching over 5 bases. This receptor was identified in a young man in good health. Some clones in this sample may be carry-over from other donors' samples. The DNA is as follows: TGTGCCAGCAGTTATTACGGGACCGGCACAGATACGCAGTATTTT. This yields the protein CASSYYGTGTDTQYF. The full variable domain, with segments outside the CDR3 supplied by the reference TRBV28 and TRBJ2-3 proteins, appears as DVKVTQSSRYLVKRTGEKVFLECVQDMDHENMFWYRQDPGLGLRLIYFSYDVKMKEKGDIPEGYSVSREKKERFSLILESASTNQTSMYLCASSYYGTGTDTQYFGPGTRLTVL.